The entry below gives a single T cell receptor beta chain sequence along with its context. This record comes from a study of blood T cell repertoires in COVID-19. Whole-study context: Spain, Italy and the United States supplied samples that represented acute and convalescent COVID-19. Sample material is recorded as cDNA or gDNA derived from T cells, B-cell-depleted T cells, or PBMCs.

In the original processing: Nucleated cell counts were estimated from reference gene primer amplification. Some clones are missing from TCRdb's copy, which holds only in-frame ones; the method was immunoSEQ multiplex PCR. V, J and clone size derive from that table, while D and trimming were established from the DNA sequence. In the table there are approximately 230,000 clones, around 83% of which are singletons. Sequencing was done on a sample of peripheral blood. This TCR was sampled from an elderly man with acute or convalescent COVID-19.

The CDR3 region is CASSLGARSYNEQFF. Here the CDR3 DNA reads TGCGCCAGCAGCTTGGGGGCTCGCTCCTACAATGAGCAGTTCTTC. This chain connects TRBV5-1 to TRBJ2-1; D not certain. The CDR3 consists of 15 residues. V gave up 0 bases and J gave up 0 bases, with 7 bases separating them. Germline values: CDR1 SGHRS, CDR2 YFSETQ.